The present T cell receptor beta chain was sequenced within a study of blood T cell repertoires in COVID-19. Looking at the study overall: COVID-19 samples, acute and convalescent, were from the United States, Italy and Spain. PBMCs, B-cell-depleted T cells, or T cells provided the cDNA or gDNA that made up the material.

Authors' processing steps: Nucleated cell number was recorded as an estimate derived from reference gene primer amplification. Sequenced by immunoSEQ multiplex PCR; TCRdb stores in-frame clones only, minus some. That table furnishes V, J and clone size, whereas the DNA furnished D and trimming. The sample lists about 46,000 clones; 86% were seen once. The TCR comes from a man aged 80 or over with active COVID-19. Sequencing input: peripheral blood.

The CDR3 spells CASSVGTRDYNEQFF. CDR3 nucleotides: TGTGCCAGCAGCGTAGGGACAAGGGACTACAATGAGCAGTTCTTC. This chain uses TRBV9 with TRBJ2-1, with D perhaps matching TRBD1 (5 bases). This CDR3 has 15 residues. Trimming removed 0 bases at V and 3 bases at J, with 10 bases between. Germline loops: CDR1 SGDLS, CDR2 YYNGEE.